This T cell receptor beta chain was captured by sequencing in a study of blood T cell repertoires in COVID-19. About the research overall: Collection of acute and convalescent COVID-19 samples took place in the United States, Italy and Spain. PBMCs, B-cell-depleted T cells, or T cells provided the cDNA or gDNA that made up the material.

Authors' processing steps: How many nucleated cells were present was estimated from reference gene primer amplification. Repertoires were generated with immunoSEQ multiplex PCR, while TCRdb's copy carries only in-frame clones and drops some. That table furnishes V, J and clone size, whereas the DNA furnished D and trimming. Among approximately 110,000 clones listed, around 88% were seen once. The germline V gene has CDR1 SGHAT and CDR2 FQNNGV. The CDR3 sequence is 11 residues long. The V end lost 5 bases, the J end lost 13 bases, and 9 bases lay between the germline ends. Sequences were obtained from peripheral blood. V usage is TRBV11-2 and J usage is TRBJ1-6, with D unresolved. This clonotype originated in a woman in her 50s with active or convalescent COVID-19. CDR3 protein: CASSPGLPLHF. Written as DNA, the CDR3 is TGTGCCAGCAGCCCCGGACTCCCCCTCCACTTT.